A single sample gave rise to the 14 T cell receptor beta chains below, sequenced in a study of blood T cell repertoires in COVID-19. Libraries were prepared by immunoSEQ multiplex PCR; TCRdb keeps only in-frame clonotypes and omits some of them. The repertoire holds approximately 54,000 clones, with more than 80% as singletons. The sample was peripheral blood. Receptors were obtained from a woman in her sixties with acute or convalescent COVID-19.

V and J are TRBV5-1 and TRBJ2-5, with 7 nucleotides matching TRBD2. The CDR3 totals 13 residues. Germline values: CDR1 SGHRS, CDR2 YFSETQ. The trim removed 0 bases at V and 9 bases at J, leaving 5 bases unmatched. The CDR3 nucleotides are TGCGCCAGCAGCTTGGACAGGAGCGGGGCCCAGTACTTC. It specifies CASSLDRSGAQYF.

The chain uses TRBV9 and TRBJ2-3, with 12 bases that match TRBD2. Germline assignment: CDR1 SGDLS and CDR2 YYNGEE. This CDR3 is built from 16 residues. V dropped 4 bases and J dropped 4; count of bases not matched to a gene: 7. The CDR3 DNA reads as TGTGCCAGCAGCCAGATACTAGCGGGGGGCTCAGATACGCAGTATTTT. This encodes CASSQILAGGSDTQYF.

This clone was counted between two and nine times. This CDR3 is CAWRPGTADQPQHF. CDR3 DNA: TGTGCCTGGAGGCCCGGGACAGCGGATCAGCCCCAGCATTTT. V usage is TRBV30 and J usage is TRBJ1-5, with TRBD1 matching over 7 bases. V shed 3 bases, J shed 5 bases, and the junction held 7 bases outside the gene matches. Germline V gives CDR1 GTSNPN, CDR2 SVGIG (reference sequence). The CDR3 sequence is 14 residues long.

The chain is built from TRBV2 and TRBJ1-5; 9 positions agree with TRBD1. This CDR3 contains 15 residues. V dropped 6 bases and J dropped 1; count of bases not matched to a gene: 4. From germline, CDR1 is SNHLY and CDR2 FYNNEI. CDR3 DNA sequence: TGTGCCAGCAGGGGACAGGGAGTGAGCAATCAGCCCCAGCATTTT. This gives the protein CASRGQGVSNQPQHF.

V usage is TRBV29-1 and J usage is TRBJ2-7; 9 nucleotides match TRBD1. In germline, CDR1 is SQVTM, CDR2 ANQGSEA. There are 14 residues in the CDR3. With V trimmed by 4 bases and J by 5 bases, 9 bases remained unmatched. CDR3 nucleotides: TGCAGCGTTGCCCGACAGGGGGGAGGGGACGAGCAGTACTTC. Translating gives CSVARQGGGDEQYF.

The V and J genes are TRBV30 and TRBJ2-3; 9 bases are a match to TRBD1. Germline CDR1 and CDR2: GTSNPN and SVGIG (reference sequence). The CDR3 extends over 14 amino acids. Trimming took 7 bases from V and 3 from J; bases not matched to a gene: 8. Written as DNA, the CDR3 is TGTGCCTCGACCCGGGACAGGGTAACAGATACGCAGTATTTT. It encodes CASTRDRVTDTQYF.

This clone was seen a few times. The chain couples TRBV11-2 to TRBJ1-2; 7 bases match TRBD1. V trimming: 2 bases; J trimming: 3 bases; junction bases outside the gene matches: 6. The CDR3 extends over 15 amino acids. Per germline, CDR1 SGHAT and CDR2 FQNNGV. In DNA form, the CDR3 reads TGTGCCAGCAGCTTACATCAGGGGGACGACTATGGCTACACCTTC. It specifies CASSLHQGDDYGYTF.

The chain carries TRBV30 and TRBJ1-3; D not certain. This CDR3 is 13 amino acids long. Deletions cut 2 bases from V and 8 bases from J, with 13 bases between. Germline CDR1 and CDR2: GTSNPN and SVGIG (reference sequence). Written as DNA, the CDR3 is TGTGCCTGGAGTCGAGTTATCGGGGACACCATATATTTT. This translates into CAWSRVIGDTIYF.

The gene calls are TRBV2 and TRBJ1-4, with 7 bases matching TRBD1. V dropped 2 bases and J dropped 5; count of bases not matched to a gene: 5. The CDR3 loop spans 15 amino acids. CDR1 and CDR2 from the germline V gene are SNHLY and FYNNEI. CDR3 amino acids: CASSERGQLNEKLFF. In nucleotides, the CDR3 is TGTGCCAGCAGTGAAAGGGGACAGCTAAATGAAAAACTGTTTTTT.

The chain has TRBV27 and TRBJ2-5; 10 bases map to TRBD2. CDR3 length: 18 residues. Looked up from germline, CDR1 is MNHEY and CDR2 is SMNVEV (reference sequence). Losses at the gene ends were 4 bases for V and 5 bases for J; bases not matched to a gene: 16. CDR3 nucleotide sequence: TGTGCCAGCAGTTCTCCTAGCGGGGGCCTAACTCGTTTGGAGACCCAGTACTTC. Amino acids: CASSSPSGGLTRLETQYF.

The rearrangement uses TRBV3-1 (or the pseudogene TRBV3-2) and TRBJ2-7; 9 nucleotides agree with TRBD2. The V gene's germline CDR1 is LGHDT and CDR2 YNNKEL (reference sequence). The J segment lost 6 bases and the V segment lost 1 base, leaving 4 bases of the junction unmatched. The CDR3 length is 14 residues. The CDR3: CASSQVAGGSEQYF. CDR3 DNA: TGTGCCAGCAGCCAAGTTGCGGGAGGGAGCGAGCAGTACTTC.

The chain has TRBV5-1 and TRBJ1-3, with 10 bases that match TRBD1. The V gene end was trimmed by 4 bases and the J gene end by 1 base; junction bases not matched to a gene: 8. CDR1 is SGHRS and CDR2 is YFSETQ in the germline V gene. This CDR3 spans 17 amino acids. CDR3 nucleotide sequence: TGCGCCAGCAGCAACGGACAGGGGGAATTATCTGGAAACACCATATATTTT. Its protein product is CASSNGQGELSGNTIYF.

This clone showed up just once. The chain couples TRBV11-1 to TRBJ2-5; D not certain. CDR1 is SGHAT and CDR2 is FQDESV in the germline V gene (reference sequence). This CDR3 region has 14 residues. V lost 5 bases to trimming and J lost 1 base, with 11 bases between them. CDR3 sequence: CASSPESFQETQYF. In DNA form, the CDR3 reads TGTGCCAGCAGCCCTGAGAGTTTCCAAGAGACCCAGTACTTC.

This sequence joins TRBV4-1 and TRBJ1-2; TRBD1 agrees at 8 bases. Per germline, CDR1 MGHRA and CDR2 YSYEKL. The CDR3 has 15 amino acids. With 3 bases clipped from V and 2 bases from J, the junction kept 5 bases outside the gene matches. CDR3 DNA: TGCGCCAGCAGCCAGGACAGGGTTGTAAACTATGGCTACACCTTC. It is translated as CASSQDRVVNYGYTF.